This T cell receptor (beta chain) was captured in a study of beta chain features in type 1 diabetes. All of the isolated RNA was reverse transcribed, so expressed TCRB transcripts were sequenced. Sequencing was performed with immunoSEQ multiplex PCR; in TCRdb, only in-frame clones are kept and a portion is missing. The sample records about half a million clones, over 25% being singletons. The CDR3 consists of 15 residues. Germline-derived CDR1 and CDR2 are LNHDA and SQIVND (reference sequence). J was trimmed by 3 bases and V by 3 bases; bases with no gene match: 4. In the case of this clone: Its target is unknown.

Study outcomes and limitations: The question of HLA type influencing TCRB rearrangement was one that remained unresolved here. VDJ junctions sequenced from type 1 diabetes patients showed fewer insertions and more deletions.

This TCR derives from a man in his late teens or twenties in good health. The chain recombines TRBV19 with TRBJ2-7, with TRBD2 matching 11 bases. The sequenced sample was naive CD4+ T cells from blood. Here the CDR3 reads CASSMGLAELYEQYF. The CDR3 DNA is TGTGCCAGTAGTATGGGACTAGCGGAACTCTACGAGCAGTACTTC.